These T cell receptor beta chains were read from a single sample in a study of T cell changes during pregnancy in multiple sclerosis. Produced via immunoSEQ multiplex PCR; TCRdb's table is partial and in-frame only. The table shows roughly 40,000 clones, with approximately 92% occurring only once. The material sequenced was CD4+ T cells from peripheral blood mononuclear cells, taken after pregnancy. The receptor source for this set is a female donor in good health, enrolled as a control in a pregnancy study. The CDR3 runs from the conserved cysteine through the conserved F or W. A D gene is named only where the DNA matches it firmly. Where a row states a size, it is once, few, many or the class of an expanded clone; other rows omit it.

TRBV6-4,.,.,TRBJ2-3,TGTGCCAGCAGCCCAGGGGTCTGGGGAGATACGCAGTATTTT,CASSPGVWGDTQYF
TRBV2,.,TRBD1,TRBJ2-7,TGTGCCAGCAGGGGGACAGACACCTACGAGCAGTACTTC,CASRGTDTYEQYF
TRBV6-6,.,TRBD2,TRBJ2-1,TGTGCCAGCAGCAGACTAGCGGGATACAATGAGCAGTTCTTC,CASSRLAGYNEQFF
TRBV2,.,.,TRBJ2-3,TGTGCCAGCAGTAGAGGTATTACCACAGATACGCAGTATTTT,CASSRGITTDTQYF
TRBV2,.,.,TRBJ2-3,TGTGCCGGCGGGACAGTGCGCACAGATACGCAGTATTTT,CAGGTVRTDTQYF
TRBV28,once,.,TRBJ2-7,TGTGCCAGCAGTGAGCGAGCAGGGGGGTACGAGCAGTACTTC,CASSERAGGYEQYF
TRBV10-2,few,.,TRBJ1-6,TGCGCCAGCAGTGAGTCTTCGGGGTCTGCTTCCTATAATTCACCCCTCCACTTT,CASSESSGSASYNSPLHF
TRBV5-1,.,TRBD1,TRBJ1-1,TGCGCCAGCAGCTTGGGGACAGGGCATGCGAACACTGAAGCTTTCTTT,CASSLGTGHANTEAFF
TRBV28,.,TRBD1,TRBJ1-2,TGTGCCAGCAGTTTATTTACAGGGGGCCGGCTCAGTGGCTACACCTTC,CASSLFTGGRLSGYTF
TRBV5-1,.,TRBD1,TRBJ1-3,TGCGCCAGCAGTCTCTCCGGGACAGCCTCTGGAAACACCATATATTTT,CASSLSGTASGNTIYF
TRBV7-2,.,TRBD2,TRBJ2-1,TGTGCCAGCAGCTTCAGCGGGGAGGATGAGCAGTTCTTC,CASSFSGEDEQFF
TRBV11-2,.,TRBD1,TRBJ1-4,TGTGCCAGCAGCCCCCGACAGGGGACCGCTGAAAAACTGTTTTTT,CASSPRQGTAEKLFF